Described below is a single TCR beta chain sequence and its context. This entry is derived from a study of shared clonotypes between healthy human individuals. Produced via immunoSEQ multiplex PCR; TCRdb's table is partial and in-frame only. Altogether a few million clones are present, approximately 93% being singletons, with the ten largest covering under 0.45%. CDR1 and CDR2 from the germline V gene are MDHEN and SYDVKM. The trim removed 5 bases at V and 1 base at J, leaving 6 bases unmatched. CDR3 size: 15 residues. The chain uses TRBV28 and TRBJ1-1; 8 bases are a match to TRBD1. Sequencing was done on a sample of naive CD4+ T cells from PBMCs. Subset in this sample: CD45RA+ positively selected. This clonotype was obtained from a man younger than 35 in good health. Some clones in this sample may be carry-over from other donors' samples. CDR3 loop: CASSPFDRGNTEAFF. In nucleotides, the CDR3 is TGTGCCAGCAGTCCCTTCGACAGGGGGAACACTGAAGCTTTCTTT.